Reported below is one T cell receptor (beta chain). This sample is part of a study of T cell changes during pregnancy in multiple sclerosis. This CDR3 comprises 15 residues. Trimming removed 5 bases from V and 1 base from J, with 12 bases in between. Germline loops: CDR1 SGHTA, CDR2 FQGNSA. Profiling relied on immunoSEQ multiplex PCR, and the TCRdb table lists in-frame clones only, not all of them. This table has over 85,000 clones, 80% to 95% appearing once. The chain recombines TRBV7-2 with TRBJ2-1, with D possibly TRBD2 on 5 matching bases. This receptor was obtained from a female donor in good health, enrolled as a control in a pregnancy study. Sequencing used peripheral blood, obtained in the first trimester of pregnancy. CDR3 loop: CASSGLFLSYNEQFF. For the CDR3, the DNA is TGTGCCAGCAGCGGACTCTTCTTATCCTACAATGAGCAGTTCTTC.